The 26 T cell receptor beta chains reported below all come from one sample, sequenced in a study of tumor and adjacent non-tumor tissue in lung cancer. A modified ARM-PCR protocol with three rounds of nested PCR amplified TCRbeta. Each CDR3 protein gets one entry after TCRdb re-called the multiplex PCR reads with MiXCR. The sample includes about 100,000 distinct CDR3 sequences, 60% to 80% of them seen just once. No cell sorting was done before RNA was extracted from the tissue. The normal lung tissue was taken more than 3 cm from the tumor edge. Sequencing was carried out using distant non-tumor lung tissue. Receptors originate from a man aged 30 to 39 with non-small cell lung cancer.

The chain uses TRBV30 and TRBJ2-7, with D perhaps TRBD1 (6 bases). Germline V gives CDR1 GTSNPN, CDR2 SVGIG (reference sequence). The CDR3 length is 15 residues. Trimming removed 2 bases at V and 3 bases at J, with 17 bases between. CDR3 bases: TGTGCCTGGAGTCTAAGGGCAGGGGCCGGCTACGAGCAGTACTTC. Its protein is CAWSLRAGAGYEQYF.

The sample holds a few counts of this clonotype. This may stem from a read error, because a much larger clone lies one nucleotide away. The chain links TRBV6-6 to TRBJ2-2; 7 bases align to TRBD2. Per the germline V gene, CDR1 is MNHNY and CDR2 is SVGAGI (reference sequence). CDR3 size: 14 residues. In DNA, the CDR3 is TGTGCCAGCAGTTACGCGGCGGGAGCCGGGAAGCTGTTTTTT. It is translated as CASSYAAGAGKLFF.

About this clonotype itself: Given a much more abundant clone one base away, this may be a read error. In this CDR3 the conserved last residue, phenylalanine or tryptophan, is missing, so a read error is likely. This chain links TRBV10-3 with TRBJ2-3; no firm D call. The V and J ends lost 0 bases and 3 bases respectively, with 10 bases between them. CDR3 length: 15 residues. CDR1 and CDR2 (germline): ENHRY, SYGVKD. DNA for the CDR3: TGTGCCATCAGTGAGTCTGTTAGTACGACAGATACGCAGTATCTT. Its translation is CAISESVSTTDTQYL.

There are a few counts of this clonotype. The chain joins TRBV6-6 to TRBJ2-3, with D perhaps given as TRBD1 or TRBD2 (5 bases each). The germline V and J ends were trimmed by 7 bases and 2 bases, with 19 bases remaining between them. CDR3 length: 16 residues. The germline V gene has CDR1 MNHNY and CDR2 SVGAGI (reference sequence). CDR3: CASTLGWGPDTDTQYF. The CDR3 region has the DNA TGTGCCAGCACCCTAGGGTGGGGACCGGACACAGATACGCAGTATTTT.

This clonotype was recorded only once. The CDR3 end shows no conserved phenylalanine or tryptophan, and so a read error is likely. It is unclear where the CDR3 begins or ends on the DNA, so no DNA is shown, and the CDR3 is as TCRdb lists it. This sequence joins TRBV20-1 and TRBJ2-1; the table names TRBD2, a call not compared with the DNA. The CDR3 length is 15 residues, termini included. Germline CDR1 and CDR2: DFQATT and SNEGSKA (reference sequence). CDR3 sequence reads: CSALAGTSVLHEQSV.

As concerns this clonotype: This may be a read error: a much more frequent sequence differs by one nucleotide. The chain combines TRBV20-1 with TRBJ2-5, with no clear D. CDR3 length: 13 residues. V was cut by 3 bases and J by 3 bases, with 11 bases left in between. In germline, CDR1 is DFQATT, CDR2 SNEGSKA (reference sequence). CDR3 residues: CSASPTWKETQYF. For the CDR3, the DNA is TGCAGTGCTAGTCCTACATGGAAAGAGACCCAGTACTTC.

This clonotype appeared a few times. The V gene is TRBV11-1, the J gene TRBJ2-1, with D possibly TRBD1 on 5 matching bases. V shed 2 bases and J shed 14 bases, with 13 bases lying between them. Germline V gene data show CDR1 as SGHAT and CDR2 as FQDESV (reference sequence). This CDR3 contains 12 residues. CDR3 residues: CASSLQGRDKFF. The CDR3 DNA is TGTGCCAGCAGCTTACAAGGCAGGGATAAGTTCTTC.

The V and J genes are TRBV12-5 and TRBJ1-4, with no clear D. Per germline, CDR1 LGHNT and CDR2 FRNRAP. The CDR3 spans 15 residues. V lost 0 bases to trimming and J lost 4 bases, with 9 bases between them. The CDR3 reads CASGLVWRLNEKLFF. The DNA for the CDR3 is TGTGCTAGTGGTTTGGTGTGGCGGCTTAATGAAAAACTGTTTTTT.

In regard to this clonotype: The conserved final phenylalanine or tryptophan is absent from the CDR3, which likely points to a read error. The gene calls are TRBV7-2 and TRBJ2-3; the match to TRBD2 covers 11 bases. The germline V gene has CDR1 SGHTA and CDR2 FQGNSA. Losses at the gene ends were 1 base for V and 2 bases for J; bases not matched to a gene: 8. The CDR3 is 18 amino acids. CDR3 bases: TGTGCCAGCAGCTTAGTGGAACTAGCGGGGGCCTACACAGATACGCAGTATCTT. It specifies CASSLVELAGAYTDTQYL.

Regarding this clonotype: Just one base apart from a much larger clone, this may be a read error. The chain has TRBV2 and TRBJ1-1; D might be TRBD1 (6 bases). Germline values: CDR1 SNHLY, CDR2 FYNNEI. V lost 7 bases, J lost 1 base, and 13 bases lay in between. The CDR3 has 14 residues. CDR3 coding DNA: TGTGCCAGCATAATGTCACAGGGGAACACTGAAGCTTTCTTT. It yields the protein CASIMSQGNTEAFF.

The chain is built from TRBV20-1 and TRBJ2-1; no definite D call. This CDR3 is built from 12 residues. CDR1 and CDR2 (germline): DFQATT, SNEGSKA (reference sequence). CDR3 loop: CMSSVNSNEQFF. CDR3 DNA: TGCATGAGCAGCGTCAACTCCAATGAGCAGTTCTTC.

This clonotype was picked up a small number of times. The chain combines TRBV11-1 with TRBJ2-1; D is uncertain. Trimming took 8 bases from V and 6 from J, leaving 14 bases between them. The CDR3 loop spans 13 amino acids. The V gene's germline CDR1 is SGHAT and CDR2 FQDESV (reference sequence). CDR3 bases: TGTGCCAGCGGAGCCACACCTGGCAATGAGCAGTTCTTC. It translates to CASGATPGNEQFF.

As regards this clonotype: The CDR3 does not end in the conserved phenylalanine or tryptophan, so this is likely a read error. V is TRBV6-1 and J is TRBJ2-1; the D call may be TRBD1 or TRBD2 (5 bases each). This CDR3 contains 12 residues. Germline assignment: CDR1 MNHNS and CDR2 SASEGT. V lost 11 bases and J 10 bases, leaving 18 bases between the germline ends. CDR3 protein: CADSVDGEEQFL. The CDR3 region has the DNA TGTGCCGACAGTGTGGACGGGGAAGAGCAGTTCTTA.

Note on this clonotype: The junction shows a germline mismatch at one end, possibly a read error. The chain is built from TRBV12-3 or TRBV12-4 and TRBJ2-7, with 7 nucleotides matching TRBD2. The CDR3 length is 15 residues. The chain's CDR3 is CASSLEGLGAYEQYF. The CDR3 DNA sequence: TGTGCTAGCAGTTTAGAAGGACTAGGGGCCTACGAGCAGTACTTC.

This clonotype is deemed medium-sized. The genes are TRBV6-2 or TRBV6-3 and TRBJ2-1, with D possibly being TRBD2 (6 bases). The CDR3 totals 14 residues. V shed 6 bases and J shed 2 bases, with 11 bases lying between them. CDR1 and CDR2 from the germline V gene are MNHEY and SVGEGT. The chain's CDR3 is CASRMEGTYNEQFF. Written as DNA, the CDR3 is TGTGCCAGCAGGATGGAGGGGACCTACAATGAGCAGTTCTTC.

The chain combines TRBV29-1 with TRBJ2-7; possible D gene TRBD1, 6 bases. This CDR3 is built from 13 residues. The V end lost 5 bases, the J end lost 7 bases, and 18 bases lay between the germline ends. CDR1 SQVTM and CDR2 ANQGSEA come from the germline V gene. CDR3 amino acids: CSVKGEAVREQYF. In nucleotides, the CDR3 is TGCAGCGTTAAGGGGGAAGCAGTACGGGAGCAGTACTTC.

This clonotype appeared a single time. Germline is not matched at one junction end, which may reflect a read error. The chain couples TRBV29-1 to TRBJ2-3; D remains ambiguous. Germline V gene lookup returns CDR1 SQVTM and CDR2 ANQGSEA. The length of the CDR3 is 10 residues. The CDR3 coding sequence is TGCAGCGTTGTCCAGCATGCGCAATATTTT. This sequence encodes CSVVQHAQYF.

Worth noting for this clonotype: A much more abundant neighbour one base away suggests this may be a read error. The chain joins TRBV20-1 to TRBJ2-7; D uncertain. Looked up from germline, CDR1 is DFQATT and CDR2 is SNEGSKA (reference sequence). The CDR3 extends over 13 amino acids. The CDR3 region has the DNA TGCAGTGCTGGAGATAGGGCCACCTACGAGCAGTACTTC. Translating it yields CSAGDRATYEQYF.

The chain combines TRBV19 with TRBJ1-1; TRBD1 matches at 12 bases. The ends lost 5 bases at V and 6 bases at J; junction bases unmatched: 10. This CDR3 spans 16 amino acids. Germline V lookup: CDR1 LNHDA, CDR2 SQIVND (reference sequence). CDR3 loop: CASSVGQGAGVAEAFF. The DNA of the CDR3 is TGTGCCAGTAGTGTGGGACAGGGGGCTGGTGTGGCTGAAGCTTTCTTT. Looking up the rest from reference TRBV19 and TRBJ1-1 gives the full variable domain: DGGITQSPKYLFRKEGQNVTLSCEQNLNHDAMYWYRQDPGQGLRLIYYSQIVNDFQKGDIAEGYSVSREKKESFPLTVTSAQKNPTAFYLCASSVGQGAGVAEAFFGQGTRLTVV.

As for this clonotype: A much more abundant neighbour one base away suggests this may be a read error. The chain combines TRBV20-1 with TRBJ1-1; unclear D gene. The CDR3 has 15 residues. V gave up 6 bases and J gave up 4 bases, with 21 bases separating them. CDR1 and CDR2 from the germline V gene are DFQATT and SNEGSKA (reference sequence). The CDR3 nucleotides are TGCAGTGCCAGCGCCCCGGAGGCGCCGGGCACTGAAGCTTTCTTT. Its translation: CSASAPEAPGTEAFF.

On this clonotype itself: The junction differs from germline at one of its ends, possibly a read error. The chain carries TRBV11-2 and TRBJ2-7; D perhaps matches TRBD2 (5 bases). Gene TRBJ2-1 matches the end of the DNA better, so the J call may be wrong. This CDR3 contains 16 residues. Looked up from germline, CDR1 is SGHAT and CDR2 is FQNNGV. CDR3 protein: CASSLDGGPSSYKQFF. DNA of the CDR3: TGTGCTAGCAGCTTAGATGGCGGGCCTTCCTCCTACAAGCAGTTCTTC.

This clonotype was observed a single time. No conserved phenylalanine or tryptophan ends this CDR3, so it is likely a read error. The CDR3 here is CTSSQEPGPWTEAFL. For the CDR3, the DNA is TGTACCAGCAGCCAAGAACCGGGACCATGGACTGAAGCTTTCTTA. The chain uses TRBV14 and TRBJ1-1, with a possible D match to TRBD1 (5 bases). CDR3 length: 15 residues. The germline gives CDR1 SGHDN, CDR2 FVKESK.

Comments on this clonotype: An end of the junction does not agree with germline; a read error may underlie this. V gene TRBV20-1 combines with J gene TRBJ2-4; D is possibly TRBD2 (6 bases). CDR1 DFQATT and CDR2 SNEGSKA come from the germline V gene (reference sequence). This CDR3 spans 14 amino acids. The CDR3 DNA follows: TGCAGTGCTAGAGATTGGACTAACGAGAACATTAAGTACTTC. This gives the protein CSARDWTNENIKYF.

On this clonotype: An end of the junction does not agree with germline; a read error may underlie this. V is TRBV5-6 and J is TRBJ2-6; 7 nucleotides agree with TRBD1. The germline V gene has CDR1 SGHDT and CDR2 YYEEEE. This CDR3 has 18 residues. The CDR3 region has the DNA TGTGCCAGCAGCCCATTGACAGGGCAGAACTCTGTGGCCAACGTCCTGACTTTC. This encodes CASSPLTGQNSVANVLTF.

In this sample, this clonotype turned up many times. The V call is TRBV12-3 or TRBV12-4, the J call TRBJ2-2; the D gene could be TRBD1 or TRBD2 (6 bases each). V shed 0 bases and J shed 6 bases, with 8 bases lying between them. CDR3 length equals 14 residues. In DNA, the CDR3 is TGTGCCAGCAGTTTAGCGGGGGGCGCCGGGGAGCTGTTTTTT. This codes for CASSLAGGAGELFF.

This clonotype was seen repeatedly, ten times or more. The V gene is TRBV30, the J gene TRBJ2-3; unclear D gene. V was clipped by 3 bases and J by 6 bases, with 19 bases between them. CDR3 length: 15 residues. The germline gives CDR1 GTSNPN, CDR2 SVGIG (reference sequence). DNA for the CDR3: TGTGCCTGGAGGCAAAACCCGGGCTTACTGGATACGCAGTATTTT. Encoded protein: CAWRQNPGLLDTQYF.